These T cell receptor beta chains were read from a single sample in a study of T-cell memory formation after mild COVID-19. Each CDR3 protein gets one entry after TCRdb re-called the 5' RACE reads with MiXCR. Of roughly 560,000 distinct CDR3 sequences in the sample, 20% are singletons; the top ten hold around 13%. The sequencing input was PBMCs or a T cell subset sorted from them (not recorded which). The receptors originated from an adult woman who had mild COVID-19 (a few samples of this study predate the infection). Cell type and time point are not known. The CDR3 runs from the conserved cysteine through the conserved F or W. D genes are given only for firm matches. A row's size may be missing; if present it is once, few, many or a size class.

CASSGPGQRALAGGPLTYEQYF	TGTGCCAGCAGTGGACCGGGACAGCGGGCCCTAGCGGGAGGGCCTTTAACCTACGAGCAGTACTTC	TRBV6-2/TRBV6-3	TRBD2	TRBJ2-7	few
CASSLHDSRGPDTQYF	TGTGCCAGCAGCTTACATGACAGTAGGGGACCAGATACGCAGTATTTT	TRBV5-4	NA	TRBJ2-3	few
CAVSRQEDSYEQYF	TGTGCCGTCTCCAGACAGGAAGACTCCTACGAGCAGTACTTC	TRBV6-6	NA	TRBJ2-7	few
CASSVTSRETQYF	TGTGCCAGCAGCGTGACTAGCCGTGAGACCCAGTACTTC	TRBV12-3/TRBV12-4	TRBD2	TRBJ2-5	few
CASSHSGRRDTQYF	TGTGCCAGCAGCCACAGCGGGAGACGGGATACGCAGTATTTT	TRBV3-1	TRBD2	TRBJ2-3	few
CSARDRVSASYGYTF	TGCAGTGCTAGAGATCGGGTATCAGCCTCCTATGGCTACACCTTC	TRBV20-1	NA	TRBJ1-2	NA
CASSFVDRGGYTF	TGTGCCAGCAGCTTTGTCGACAGGGGCGGCTACACCTTC	TRBV11-3	TRBD1	TRBJ1-2	NA
CASTLGTGEETQYF	TGTGCCAGCACTCTTGGCACAGGGGAAGAGACCCAGTACTTC	TRBV12-3/TRBV12-4	TRBD1	TRBJ2-5	few
CSVELLGGLLSQYF	TGCAGCGTTGAATTGTTGGGGGGATTGTTATCGCAGTATTTT	TRBV29-1	NA	TRBJ2-3	NA
CASSLALSREQFF	TGTGCCAGCAGCTTAGCGCTTTCACGTGAGCAGTTCTTC	TRBV7-2	NA	TRBJ2-1	NA
CASSRSGAGTGELFF	TGTGCCAGCAGTCGTAGCGGGGCGGGCACCGGGGAGCTGTTTTTT	TRBV7-6	TRBD2	TRBJ2-2	NA
CASSLIAGGLYNEQFF	TGTGCCAGCAGCCTCATAGCGGGAGGGCTCTACAATGAGCAGTTCTTC	TRBV6-2/TRBV6-3	TRBD2	TRBJ2-1	few
CASSLLTMNTEAFF	TGCGCCAGCAGCTTGCTGACCATGAACACTGAAGCTTTCTTT	TRBV5-1	NA	TRBJ1-1	NA
CASSLDRTYEQYF	TGCGCCAGCAGCTTGGACAGGACCTACGAGCAGTACTTC	TRBV12-3/TRBV12-4	TRBD1	TRBJ2-7	many
CASSHTGTVLTNEQYF	TGTGCCAGCAGCCATACCGGGACCGTACTTACTAACGAGCAGTACTTC	TRBV5-6	NA	TRBJ2-7	NA
CAIRERQGVSYEQYF	TGTGCCATCAGAGAAAGACAGGGGGTCTCCTACGAGCAGTACTTC	TRBV10-3	TRBD1	TRBJ2-7	many
CASGWPGQPSGANVLTF	TGTGCCAGCGGCTGGCCGGGACAGCCTTCTGGGGCCAACGTCCTGACTTTC	TRBV6-2/TRBV6-3	TRBD1	TRBJ2-6	few
CASSLRFNEQFF	TGTGCCAGCAGTCTACGGTTCAATGAGCAGTTCTTC	TRBV5-8	NA	TRBJ2-1	few
CAWSGWRTSGRLDEQFF	TGTGCCTGGAGTGGATGGAGGACTAGCGGGAGATTAGATGAGCAGTTCTTC	TRBV30	TRBD2	TRBJ2-1	many
CASTLQGVGYTF	TGTGCCAGCACCCTCCAGGGCGTCGGCTACACCTTC	TRBV7-9	NA	TRBJ1-2	NA
CASSRDLPRGNNEQFF	TGTGCCAGCAGCCGGGACCTCCCCAGGGGCAACAATGAGCAGTTCTTC	TRBV6-2/TRBV6-3	NA	TRBJ2-1	few
CASGLVVGGPTDTQYF	TGTGCTAGTGGTTTGGTAGTCGGGGGGCCCACAGATACGCAGTATTTT	TRBV12-5	NA	TRBJ2-3	few
CASSTRGLVSNTGELFF	TGTGCCAGCAGCACCCGGGGACTAGTTTCTAACACCGGGGAGCTGTTTTTT	TRBV9	TRBD2	TRBJ2-2	few
CASSAVGKWTSYNEQFF	TGTGCCAGCAGCGCCGTGGGGAAATGGACATCCTACAATGAGCAGTTCTTC	TRBV7-6	NA	TRBJ2-1	few
CASSEGRGLSETQYF	TGTGCCAGCAGTGAGGGCAGGGGGCTTTCGGAGACCCAGTACTTC	TRBV2	TRBD1	TRBJ2-5	NA
CSARDGQGVYGYTF	TGCAGTGCTAGAGATGGGCAGGGTGTTTATGGCTACACCTTC	TRBV20-1	NA	TRBJ1-2	NA
CSGHRGQETQYF	TGCAGCGGTCACAGGGGCCAAGAGACCCAGTACTTC	TRBV29-1	TRBD1	TRBJ2-5	few
CASSLANSPNYGYTF	TGTGCCAGCAGTTTAGCGAACAGCCCTAACTATGGCTACACCTTC	TRBV12-3/TRBV12-4	NA	TRBJ1-2	NA
CASSRSWARYGYTF	TGTGCCAGCAGCCGGTCGTGGGCCCGGTATGGCTACACCTTC	TRBV9	NA	TRBJ1-2	NA
CASSLFQWGDNQPQHF	TGTGCCAGCAGTTTATTCCAATGGGGGGACAATCAGCCCCAGCATTTT	TRBV28	NA	TRBJ1-5	few
CASSLAWTDQETQYF	TGTGCCAGCAGTTTAGCGTGGACAGACCAAGAGACCCAGTACTTC	TRBV12-3/TRBV12-4	NA	TRBJ2-5	few
CASSPDRGNSDTQYF	TGTGCCAGCTCCCCAGACAGGGGGAATTCGGATACGCAGTATTTT	TRBV18	TRBD1	TRBJ2-3	few
CASSLYGTPSSYEQYF	TGTGCCAGCAGCTTATATGGGACACCGAGCTCCTACGAGCAGTACTTC	TRBV7-2	NA	TRBJ2-7	few
CASSLATGGFQETQYF	TGTGCCAGCAGCTTAGCCACCGGGGGTTTCCAAGAGACCCAGTACTTC	TRBV7-6	NA	TRBJ2-5	NA
CASSLDFTQYF	TGTGCCAGCAGCTTGGACTTTACGCAGTATTTT	TRBV5-4	NA	TRBJ2-3	many